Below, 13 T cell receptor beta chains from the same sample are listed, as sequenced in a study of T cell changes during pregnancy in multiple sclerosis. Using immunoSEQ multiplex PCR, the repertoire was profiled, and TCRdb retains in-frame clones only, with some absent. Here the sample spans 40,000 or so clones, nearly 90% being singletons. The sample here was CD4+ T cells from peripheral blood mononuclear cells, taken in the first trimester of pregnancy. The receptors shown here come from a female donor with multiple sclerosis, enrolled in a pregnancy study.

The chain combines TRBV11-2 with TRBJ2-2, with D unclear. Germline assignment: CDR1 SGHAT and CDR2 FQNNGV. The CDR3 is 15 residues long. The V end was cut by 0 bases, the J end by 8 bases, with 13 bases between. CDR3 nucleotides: TGTGCCAGCAGCTTAGATCCCCGTGCGAGTGGGGAGCTGTTTTTT. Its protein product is CASSLDPRASGELFF.

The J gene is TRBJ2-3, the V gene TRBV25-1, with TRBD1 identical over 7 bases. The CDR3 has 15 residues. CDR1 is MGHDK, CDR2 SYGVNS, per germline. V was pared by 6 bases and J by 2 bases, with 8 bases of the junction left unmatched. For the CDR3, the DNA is TGTGCCAGCAGCAAAGACAGGGATGACACAGATACGCAGTATTTT. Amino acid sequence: CASSKDRDDTDTQYF.

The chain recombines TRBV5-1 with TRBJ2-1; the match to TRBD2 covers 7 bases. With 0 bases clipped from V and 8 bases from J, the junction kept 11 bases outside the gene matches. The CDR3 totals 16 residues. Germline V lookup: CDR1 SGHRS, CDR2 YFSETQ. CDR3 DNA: TGCGCCAGCAGCTTGGAGGTGGGAGGGTGGAGGGATGAGCAGTTCTTC. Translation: CASSLEVGGWRDEQFF.

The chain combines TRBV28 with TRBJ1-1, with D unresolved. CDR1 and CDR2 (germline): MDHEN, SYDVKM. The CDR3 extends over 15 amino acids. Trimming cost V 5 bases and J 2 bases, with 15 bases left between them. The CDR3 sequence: CASSIPGGANTEAFF. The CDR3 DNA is TGTGCCAGCAGTATCCCCGGCGGAGCAAACACTGAAGCTTTCTTT.

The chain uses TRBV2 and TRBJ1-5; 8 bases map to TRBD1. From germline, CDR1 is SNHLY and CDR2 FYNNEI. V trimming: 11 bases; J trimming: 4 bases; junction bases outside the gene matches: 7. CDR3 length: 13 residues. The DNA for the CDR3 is TGTGCCGCCGGGACAGGTGAAAATCAGCCCCAGCATTTT. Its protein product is CAAGTGENQPQHF.

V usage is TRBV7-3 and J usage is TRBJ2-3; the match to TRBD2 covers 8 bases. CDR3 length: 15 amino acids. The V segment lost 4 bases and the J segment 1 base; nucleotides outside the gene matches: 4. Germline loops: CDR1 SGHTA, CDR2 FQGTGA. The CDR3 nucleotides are TGTGCCAGCAGCTCCCTGACTAGCGGCACAGATACGCAGTATTTT. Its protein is CASSSLTSGTDTQYF.

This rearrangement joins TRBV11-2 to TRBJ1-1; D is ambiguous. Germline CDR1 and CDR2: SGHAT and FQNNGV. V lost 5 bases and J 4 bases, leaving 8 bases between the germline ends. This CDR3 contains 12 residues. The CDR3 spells CASSEDRTEAFF. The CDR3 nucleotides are TGTGCCAGCAGCGAGGATCGCACTGAAGCTTTCTTT. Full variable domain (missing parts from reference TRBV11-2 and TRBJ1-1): EAGVAQSPRYKIIEKRQSVAFWCNPISGHATLYWYQQILGQGPKLLIQFQNNGVVDDSQLPKDRFSAERLKGVDSTLKIQPAKLEDSAVYLCASSEDRTEAFFGQGTRLTVV.

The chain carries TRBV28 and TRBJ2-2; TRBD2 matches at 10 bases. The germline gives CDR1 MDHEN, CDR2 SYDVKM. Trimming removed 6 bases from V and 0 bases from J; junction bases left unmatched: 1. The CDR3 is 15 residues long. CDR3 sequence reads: CASSLAGANTGELFF. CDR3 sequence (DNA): TGTGCCAGCAGCCTAGCGGGGGCGAACACCGGGGAGCTGTTTTTT.

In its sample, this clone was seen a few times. The chain's CDR3 is CASSLEQGASNQPQHF. As DNA, the CDR3 is TGTGCCAGCTCACTGGAACAGGGCGCTAGCAATCAGCCCCAGCATTTT. V and J are TRBV18 and TRBJ1-5, with D maybe TRBD1 (6 bases). The length of the CDR3 is 16 residues. With 4 bases removed from V and 0 bases from J, the gap between germline ends came to 13 bases. Germline V gene lookup returns CDR1 KGHSH and CDR2 LQKENI.

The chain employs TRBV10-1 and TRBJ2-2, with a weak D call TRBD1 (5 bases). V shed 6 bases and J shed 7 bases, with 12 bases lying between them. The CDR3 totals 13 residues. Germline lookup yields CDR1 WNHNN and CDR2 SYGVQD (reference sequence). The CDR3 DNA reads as TGCGCCAGCAGCCCAGCAGGGATCGGGGAGCTGTTTTTT. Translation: CASSPAGIGELFF.

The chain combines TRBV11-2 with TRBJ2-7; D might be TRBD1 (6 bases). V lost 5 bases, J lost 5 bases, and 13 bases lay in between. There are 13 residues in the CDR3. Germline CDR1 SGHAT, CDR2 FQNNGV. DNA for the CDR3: TGTGCCAGCAGCATCAACCGGGACAACGAGCAGTACTTC. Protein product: CASSINRDNEQYF. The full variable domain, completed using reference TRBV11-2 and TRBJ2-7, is EAGVAQSPRYKIIEKRQSVAFWCNPISGHATLYWYQQILGQGPKLLIQFQNNGVVDDSQLPKDRFSAERLKGVDSTLKIQPAKLEDSAVYLCASSINRDNEQYFGPGTRLTVT.

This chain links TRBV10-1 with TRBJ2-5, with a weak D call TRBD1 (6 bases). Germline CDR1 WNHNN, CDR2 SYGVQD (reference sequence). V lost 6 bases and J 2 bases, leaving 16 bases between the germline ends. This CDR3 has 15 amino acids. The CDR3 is CASSRDINSQETQYF. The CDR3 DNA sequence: TGCGCCAGCAGCCGGGACATCAATTCTCAAGAGACCCAGTACTTC.

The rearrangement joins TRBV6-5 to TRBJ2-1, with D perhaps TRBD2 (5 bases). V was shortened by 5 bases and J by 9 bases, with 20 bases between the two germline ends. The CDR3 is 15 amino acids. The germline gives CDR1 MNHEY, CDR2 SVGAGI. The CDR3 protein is CASSKRATPAGEQFF. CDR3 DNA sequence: TGTGCCAGCAGTAAAAGGGCCACCCCGGCGGGTGAGCAGTTCTTC.